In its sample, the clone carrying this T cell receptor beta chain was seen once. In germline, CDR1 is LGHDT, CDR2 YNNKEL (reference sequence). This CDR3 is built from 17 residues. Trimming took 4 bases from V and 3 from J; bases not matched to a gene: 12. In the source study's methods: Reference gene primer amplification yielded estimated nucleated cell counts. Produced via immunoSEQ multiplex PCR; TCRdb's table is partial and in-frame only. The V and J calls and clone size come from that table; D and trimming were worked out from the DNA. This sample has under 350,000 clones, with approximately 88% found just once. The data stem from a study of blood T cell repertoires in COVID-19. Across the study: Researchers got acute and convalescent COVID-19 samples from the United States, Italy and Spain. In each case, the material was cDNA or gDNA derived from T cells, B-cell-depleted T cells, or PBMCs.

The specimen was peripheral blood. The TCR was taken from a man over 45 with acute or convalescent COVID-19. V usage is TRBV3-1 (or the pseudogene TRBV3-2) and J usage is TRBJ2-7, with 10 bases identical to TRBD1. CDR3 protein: CASSPSMGQGTFYEQYF. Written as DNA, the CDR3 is TGTGCCAGCAGCCCTTCAATGGGACAGGGGACTTTCTACGAGCAGTACTTC.